One T cell receptor beta chain is described in this entry. Its cognate antigen is unknown. This sample was included in a study of shared clonotypes between healthy human individuals. Findings and limits, study-wide: Among donors, sharing of clonotypes was expected to be affected by sequencing depth.

Produced via immunoSEQ multiplex PCR; TCRdb's table is partial and in-frame only. The table includes 470,000 or so clones, approximately 80% detected once. Germline assignment: CDR1 SGHDN and CDR2 FVKESK. With 5 bases removed from V and 1 base from J, the gap between germline ends came to 9 bases. This CDR3 contains 13 residues. This clonotype originated in a woman aged 40 to 55 in good health. Some clones in this sample may be carry-over from other donors' samples. The rearrangement links TRBV14 to TRBJ2-7; no firm D call. Sample: PBMCs. CDR3: CASSVGRSYEQYF. CDR3 bases: TGTGCCAGCAGCGTCGGCAGATCCTACGAGCAGTACTTC.